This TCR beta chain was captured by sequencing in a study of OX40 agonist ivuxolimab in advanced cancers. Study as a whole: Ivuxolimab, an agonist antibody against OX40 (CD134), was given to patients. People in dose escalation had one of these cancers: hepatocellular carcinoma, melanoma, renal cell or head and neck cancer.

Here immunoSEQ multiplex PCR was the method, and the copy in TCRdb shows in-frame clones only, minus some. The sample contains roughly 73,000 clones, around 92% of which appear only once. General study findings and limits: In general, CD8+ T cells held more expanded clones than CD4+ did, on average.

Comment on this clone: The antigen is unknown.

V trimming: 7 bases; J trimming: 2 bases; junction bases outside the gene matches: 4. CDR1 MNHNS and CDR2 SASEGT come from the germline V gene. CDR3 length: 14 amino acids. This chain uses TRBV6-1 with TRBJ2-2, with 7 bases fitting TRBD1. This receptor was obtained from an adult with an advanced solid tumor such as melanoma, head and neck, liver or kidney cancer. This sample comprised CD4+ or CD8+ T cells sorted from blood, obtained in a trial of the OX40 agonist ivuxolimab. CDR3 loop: CASITGVNTGELFF. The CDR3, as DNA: TGTGCCAGCATTACAGGGGTCAACACCGGGGAGCTGTTTTTT.